This TCR beta chain was found in a study of shared clonotypes between healthy human individuals. Study details: The donor pool was made up of a couple of women and a few men aged 18 to 49. Plates per donor: three CD4 naive, three CD4 memory, two CD8 naive, one CD8 memory. Regarding the study as a whole: Naive subsets typically showed greater estimated richness than memory subsets.

In the case of this clone: Its antigen is unidentified.

TCRdb's copy holds only in-frame clones and misses some; the assay was immunoSEQ multiplex PCR. The table has some 1.1 million clones, about 72% seen once. A split of CD4+ cells into CD45RA+ naive and CD45RA-negative memory subsets was performed. Sequenced: memory CD4+ T cells from PBMCs. Subset specified: CD45RA-negative fraction. The receptor was derived from a man aged 18-30 years in good health. Some clones in this sample may be carry-over from other donors' samples.

The CDR3 DNA reads as TGCGCCAGCAGACCCCTCGTGTCGGATTCGCGCTATGGCTACACCTTC. Translating gives CASRPLVSDSRYGYTF. The chain uses TRBV5-1 and TRBJ1-2, with D unclear. The germline V and J ends were trimmed by 5 bases and 4 bases, with 21 bases remaining between them. The CDR3 totals 16 residues. Germline CDR1 SGHRS, CDR2 YFSETQ.